These 24 T cell receptor beta chains originate from one sample sequenced in a study of blood T cell repertoires in COVID-19. Profiled with immunoSEQ multiplex PCR; TCRdb holds only in-frame clones, not every one. The repertoire holds roughly 58,000 clones, with about three quarters as singletons. Sequences were obtained from peripheral blood. All receptors come from a man in his fifties or sixties with active or convalescent COVID-19.

The rearrangement joins TRBV2 to TRBJ2-5; 9 nucleotides align to TRBD2. This CDR3 has 13 amino acids. The V and J ends lost 2 bases and 7 bases, in that order; junction bases with no gene match: 2. Germline-derived CDR1 and CDR2 are SNHLY and FYNNEI. The CDR3 DNA is TGTGCCAGCAGTGAAACGACTAGCGGGACCCAGTACTTC. This codes for CASSETTSGTQYF.

The V and J genes are TRBV5-6 and TRBJ2-6; D may be TRBD1 (6 bases). The CDR3 has 17 residues. CDR1 and CDR2 (germline): SGHDT, YYEEEE. The V end lost 0 bases, the J end lost 0 bases, and 10 bases lay between the germline ends. The CDR3 spells CASSLDRVDSGANVLTF. CDR3 bases: TGTGCCAGCAGCTTGGACAGGGTGGACTCTGGGGCCAACGTCCTGACTTTC.

DNA of the CDR3: TGTGCCAGTAGGAGGAGACAGGACTATGGCTACACCTTC. Its protein product is CASRRRQDYGYTF. This rearrangement joins TRBV19 to TRBJ1-2; tentatively, D is TRBD1 (6 bases). V lost 6 bases to trimming and J lost 3 bases, with 11 bases between them. The CDR3 is 13 residues long. The germline gives CDR1 LNHDA, CDR2 SQIVND (reference sequence).

This clone was seen once. The chain has TRBV2 and TRBJ2-7, with D tentatively TRBD1 (6 bases). Per the germline V gene, CDR1 is SNHLY and CDR2 is FYNNEI. This CDR3 spans 13 amino acids. With 8 bases removed from V and 2 bases from J, the gap between germline ends came to 13 bases. CDR3 sequence reads: CASSRTATYEQYF. For the CDR3, the DNA is TGTGCCAGCTCGAGGACAGCCACCTACGAGCAGTACTTC.

There are many counts of this clone. The chain has TRBV10-1 and TRBJ1-2; D gene unclear. V shed 1 base and J shed 3 bases, with 6 bases lying between them. This CDR3 comprises 13 residues. Germline CDR1 and CDR2: WNHNN and SYGVQD (reference sequence). This CDR3 is CASSECTDYGYTF. In DNA form, the CDR3 reads TGCGCCAGCAGTGAGTGTACAGACTATGGCTACACCTTC.

J is TRBJ1-6 and V is TRBV5-8, with 9 positions matching TRBD1. Per germline, CDR1 SGHTS and CDR2 YDEGEE. Trimming cost V 4 bases and J 7 bases; bases outside gene matches: 12. The CDR3 sequence is 17 residues long. The CDR3 DNA sequence: TGTGCCAGCAGCCCAGGACAGGGGTGGTTTGGGAATTCACCCCTCCACTTT. Protein: CASSPGQGWFGNSPLHF.

The chain combines TRBV6-5 with TRBJ1-6, with TRBD1 matching 12 bases. This CDR3 spans 14 amino acids. Germline loops: CDR1 MNHEY, CDR2 SVGAGI. V gave up 2 bases and J gave up 10 bases; unmatched junction bases: 0. The CDR3 protein is CASSYGTGGSPLHF. The CDR3 DNA reads as TGTGCCAGCAGTTACGGGACAGGGGGCTCACCCCTCCACTTT.

The chain carries TRBV5-6 and TRBJ2-2; weak D call: TRBD2 (6 bases). V was trimmed by 0 bases and J by 5 bases, leaving 17 bases between them. Looked up from germline, CDR1 is SGHDT and CDR2 is YYEEEE. This CDR3 is 17 amino acids long. CDR3 in amino acids: CASSLVPPWGRTGELFF. CDR3 in DNA: TGTGCCAGCAGCTTGGTTCCCCCTTGGGGGAGGACCGGGGAGCTGTTTTTT.

The rearrangement joins TRBV11-2 to TRBJ2-5; 10 bases match TRBD1. The ends lost 3 bases at V and 3 bases at J; junction bases unmatched: 4. Germline V gene sequence: CDR1 SGHAT, CDR2 FQNNGV. The length of the CDR3 is 15 residues. CDR3 in DNA: TGTGCCAGCAGCTTCGCTGGGACAGGGGAAGAGACCCAGTACTTC. Protein product: CASSFAGTGEETQYF.

The V and J genes are TRBV5-1 and TRBJ1-1; the match to TRBD1 covers 8 bases. Germline V lookup: CDR1 SGHRS, CDR2 YFSETQ. V dropped 4 bases and J dropped 4; count of bases not matched to a gene: 9. The CDR3 loop spans 15 amino acids. CDR3 nucleotides: TGCGCCAGCAGCCCAGTACAGGGGGTGGGCACTGAAGCTTTCTTT. Translation: CASSPVQGVGTEAFF.

In this sample, this clone turned up many times. The chain is built from TRBV6-5 and TRBJ1-2, with 7 bases matching TRBD1. Germline CDR1 and CDR2: MNHEY and SVGAGI. The CDR3 covers 15 residues. V trimming: 2 bases; J trimming: 8 bases; junction bases outside the gene matches: 11. The CDR3 spells CASSYQERDSRGYTF. The CDR3, as DNA: TGTGCCAGCAGTTACCAAGAAAGGGACAGTCGAGGCTACACCTTC.

The V and J genes are TRBV19 and TRBJ1-1; TRBD1 is a possible D gene (6 bases). CDR3 length equals 17 residues. Germline V gene data show CDR1 as LNHDA and CDR2 as SQIVND (reference sequence). The V end was cut by 0 bases, the J end by 4 bases, with 18 bases between. The CDR3 sequence: CASSIDRFSGAGTEAFF. DNA of the CDR3: TGTGCCAGTAGTATAGATCGGTTCTCAGGGGCCGGCACTGAAGCTTTCTTT.

The chain couples TRBV19 to TRBJ2-5, with 7 nucleotides matching TRBD1. The J segment lost 5 bases and the V segment lost 5 bases, leaving 17 bases of the junction unmatched. Per germline, CDR1 LNHDA and CDR2 SQIVND (reference sequence). The CDR3 has 17 residues. CDR3 in DNA: TGTGCCAGTAGTGCCTACACCCCACAGGGGATGCAGGAGACCCAGTACTTC. Its protein is CASSAYTPQGMQETQYF.

This clone was found once. This sequence joins TRBV13 and TRBJ2-5, with TRBD2 as a possible D gene (6 bases). The V end was cut by 0 bases, the J end by 7 bases, with 9 bases between. The CDR3 loop spans 13 amino acids. CDR1 is PRHDT and CDR2 is FYEKMQ in the germline V gene (reference sequence). Written as DNA, the CDR3 is TGTGCCAGCAGCTTAGGCCTCGGGAGGACCCAGTACTTC. It codes for CASSLGLGRTQYF. Full variable domain (missing parts from reference TRBV13 and TRBJ2-5): AAGVIQSPRHLIKEKRETATLKCYPIPRHDTVYWYQQGPGQDPQFLISFYEKMQSDKGSIPDRFSAQQFSDYHSELNMSSLELGDSALYFCASSLGLGRTQYFGPGTRLLVL.

The V gene is TRBV13, the J gene TRBJ2-5; possible D gene TRBD2, 5 bases. The CDR3 is 14 amino acids. V was clipped by 1 base and J by 0 bases, with 6 bases between them. CDR1 is PRHDT, CDR2 FYEKMQ, per germline (reference sequence). Written as DNA, the CDR3 is TGTGCCAGCAGCTTAGCGGAGGACCAAGAGACCCAGTACTTC. As protein: CASSLAEDQETQYF.

In its sample, this clone was seen a few times. The chain recombines TRBV7-2 with TRBJ1-6; no definite D call. The germline CDR1 and CDR2 sequences are SGHTA and FQGNSA. With 5 bases removed from V and 5 bases from J, the gap between germline ends came to 13 bases. This CDR3 has 15 amino acids. In DNA, the CDR3 is TGTGCCAGCAGCCCGAGGGTGGCGGATAATTCACCCCTCCACTTT. Protein: CASSPRVADNSPLHF.

This chain connects TRBV30 to TRBJ2-7; 12 nucleotides line up with TRBD2. Germline values: CDR1 GTSNPN, CDR2 SVGIG (reference sequence). V shed 1 base, J shed 0 bases, and the junction held 4 bases outside the gene matches. The length of the CDR3 is 16 residues. CDR3 protein: CAWSGTSGTISYEQYF. The CDR3 nucleotides read TGTGCCTGGAGTGGGACTAGCGGGACCATCTCCTACGAGCAGTACTTC.

V is TRBV12-3 or TRBV12-4 and J is TRBJ1-2; 7 bases fit TRBD1. J gave up 2 bases and V 5 bases, and 2 bases lay outside the gene matches. This CDR3 spans 13 amino acids. The CDR3 region is CASSTDRNYGYTF. The CDR3 DNA reads as TGTGCCAGCAGTACGGACAGGAACTATGGCTACACCTTC.

The V and J genes are TRBV5-6 and TRBJ2-5; D unresolved. Deletions cut 3 bases from V and 6 bases from J, with 12 bases between. The CDR3 spans 13 residues. The germline CDR1 and CDR2 sequences are SGHDT and YYEEEE. The CDR3 DNA is TGTGCCAGCAGCTCTCAAGAGAAAAAGACCCAGTACTTC. Translation: CASSSQEKKTQYF.

The chain has TRBV29-1 and TRBJ1-2; TRBD1 agrees at 8 bases. The trim removed 2 bases at V and 4 bases at J, leaving 0 bases unmatched. Germline V gene data show CDR1 as SQVTM and CDR2 as ANQGSEA. The CDR3 contains 12 residues. The CDR3 region has the DNA TGCAGCGTTGAACAGGGGGCCTATGGCTACACCTTC. This translates into CSVEQGAYGYTF.

This clone was observed a handful of times. This chain connects TRBV6-1 to TRBJ2-1; tentatively, D is TRBD2 (6 bases). The V gene lost 1 base and the J gene lost 6 bases, with 16 bases spanning the gap. CDR3 size: 16 residues. Germline CDR1 and CDR2: MNHNS and SASEGT. CDR3 sequence reads: CASSEVGGIIPNEQFF. DNA for the CDR3: TGTGCCAGCAGTGAAGTTGGCGGGATTATCCCCAATGAGCAGTTCTTC.

The genes are TRBV5-6 and TRBJ2-5; 11 bases are a match to TRBD2. The CDR3 sequence is 17 residues long. With 0 bases clipped from V and 5 bases from J, the junction kept 9 bases outside the gene matches. Looked up from germline, CDR1 is SGHDT and CDR2 is YYEEEE. This CDR3 is CASSLGLAGTFGETQYF. The CDR3 nucleotides read TGTGCCAGCAGCTTGGGACTAGCGGGGACCTTCGGGGAGACCCAGTACTTC.

V usage is TRBV19 and J usage is TRBJ1-3; D is unresolved. Trimming pared 5 bases from V and 4 bases from J, leaving 9 bases between. From germline, CDR1 is LNHDA and CDR2 SQIVND (reference sequence). The CDR3 has 13 residues. The CDR3 DNA reads TGTGCCAGTAGTGCGGGAGCGGGAAACACCATATATTTT. Translated, it gives CASSAGAGNTIYF.

The gene calls are TRBV14 and TRBJ1-6; 7 bases map to TRBD1. Germline loops: CDR1 SGHDN, CDR2 FVKESK. Unmatched junction bases numbered 4, after V lost 4 bases and J lost 10 bases. This CDR3 has 13 amino acids. The CDR3 here is CASSRQGESPLHF. The DNA for the CDR3 is TGTGCCAGCAGCCGACAGGGAGAATCACCCCTCCACTTT.